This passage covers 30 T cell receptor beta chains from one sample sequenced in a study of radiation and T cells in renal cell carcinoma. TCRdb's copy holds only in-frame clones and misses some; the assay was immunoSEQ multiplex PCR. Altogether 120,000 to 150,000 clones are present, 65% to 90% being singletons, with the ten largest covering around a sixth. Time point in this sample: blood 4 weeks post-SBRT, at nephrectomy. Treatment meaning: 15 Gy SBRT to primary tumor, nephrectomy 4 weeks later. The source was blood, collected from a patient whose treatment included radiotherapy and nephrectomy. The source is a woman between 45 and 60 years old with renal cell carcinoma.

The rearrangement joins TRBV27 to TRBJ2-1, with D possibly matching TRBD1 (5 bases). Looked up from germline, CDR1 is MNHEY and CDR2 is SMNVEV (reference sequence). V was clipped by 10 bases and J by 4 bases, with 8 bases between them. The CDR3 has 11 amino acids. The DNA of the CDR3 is TGTGCCACCTCAGGGTACAATGAGCAGTTCTTC. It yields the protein CATSGYNEQFF.

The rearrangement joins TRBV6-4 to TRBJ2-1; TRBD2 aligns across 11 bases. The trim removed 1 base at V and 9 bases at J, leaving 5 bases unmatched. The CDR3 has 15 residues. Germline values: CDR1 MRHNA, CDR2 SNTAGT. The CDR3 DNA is TGTGCCAGCAGTGACTTACTAGCGGGGGAGGGTGAGCAGTTCTTC. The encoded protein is CASSDLLAGEGEQFF.

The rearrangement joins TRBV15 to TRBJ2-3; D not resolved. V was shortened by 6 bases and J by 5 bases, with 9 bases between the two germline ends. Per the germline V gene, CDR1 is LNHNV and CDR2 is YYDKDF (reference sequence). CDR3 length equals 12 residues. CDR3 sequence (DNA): TGTGCCACCAGTTTAGGAGAAGATACGCAGTATTTT. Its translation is CATSLGEDTQYF.

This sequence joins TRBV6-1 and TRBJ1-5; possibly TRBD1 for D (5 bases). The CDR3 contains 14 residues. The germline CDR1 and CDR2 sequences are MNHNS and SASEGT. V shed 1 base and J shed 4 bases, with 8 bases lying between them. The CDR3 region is CASSEGGGNQPQHF. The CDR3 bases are TGTGCCAGCAGTGAAGGGGGGGGAAATCAGCCCCAGCATTTT.

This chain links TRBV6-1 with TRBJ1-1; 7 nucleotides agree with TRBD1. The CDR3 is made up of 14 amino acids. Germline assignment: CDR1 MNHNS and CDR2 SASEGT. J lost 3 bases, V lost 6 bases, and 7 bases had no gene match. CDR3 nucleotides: TGTGCCAGCAGAGACAGGGCCAGGGACACTGAAGCTTTCTTT. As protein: CASRDRARDTEAFF.

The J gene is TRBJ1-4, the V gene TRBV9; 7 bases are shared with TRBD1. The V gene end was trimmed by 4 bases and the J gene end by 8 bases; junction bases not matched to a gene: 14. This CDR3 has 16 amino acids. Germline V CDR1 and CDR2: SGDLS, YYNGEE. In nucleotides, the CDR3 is TGTGCCAGCAGCATCAAAGACAGGGCGGCGGGCGAAAAACTGTTTTTT. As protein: CASSIKDRAAGEKLFF.

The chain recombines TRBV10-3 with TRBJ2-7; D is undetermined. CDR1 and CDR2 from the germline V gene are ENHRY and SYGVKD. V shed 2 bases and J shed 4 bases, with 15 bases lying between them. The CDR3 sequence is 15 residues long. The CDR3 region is CAISELSVPRYEQYF. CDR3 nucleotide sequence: TGTGCCATCAGTGAGCTAAGCGTCCCTCGGTACGAGCAGTACTTC.

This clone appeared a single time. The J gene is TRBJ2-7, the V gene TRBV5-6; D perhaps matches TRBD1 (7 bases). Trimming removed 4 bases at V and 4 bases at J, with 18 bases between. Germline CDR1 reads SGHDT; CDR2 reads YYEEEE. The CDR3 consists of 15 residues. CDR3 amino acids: CASSRGAGGMYEQYF. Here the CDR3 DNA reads TGTGCCAGCAGCCGCGGGGCAGGGGGTATGTACGAGCAGTACTTC.

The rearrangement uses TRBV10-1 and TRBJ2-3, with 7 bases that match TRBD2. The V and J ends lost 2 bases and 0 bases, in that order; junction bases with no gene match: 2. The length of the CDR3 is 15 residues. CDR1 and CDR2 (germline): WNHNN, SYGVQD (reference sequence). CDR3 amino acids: CASSEASGSTDTQYF. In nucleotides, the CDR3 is TGCGCCAGCAGTGAGGCTAGCGGTAGCACAGATACGCAGTATTTT.

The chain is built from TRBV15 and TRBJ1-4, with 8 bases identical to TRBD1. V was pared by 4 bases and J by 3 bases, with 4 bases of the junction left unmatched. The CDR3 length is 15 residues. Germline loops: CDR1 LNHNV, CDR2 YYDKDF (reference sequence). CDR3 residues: CATSTTGGANEKLFF. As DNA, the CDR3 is TGTGCCACCAGCACCACAGGGGGGGCTAATGAAAAACTGTTTTTT.

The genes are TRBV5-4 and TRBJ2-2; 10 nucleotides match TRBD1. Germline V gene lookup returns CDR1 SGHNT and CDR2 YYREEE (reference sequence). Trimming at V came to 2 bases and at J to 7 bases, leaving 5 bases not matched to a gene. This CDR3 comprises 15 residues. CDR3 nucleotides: TGTGCCAGCAGCTTAAGCGGGACAGGGGTCGGGGAGCTGTTTTTT. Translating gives CASSLSGTGVGELFF. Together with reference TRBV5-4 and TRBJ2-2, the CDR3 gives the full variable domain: ETGVTQSPTHLIKTRGQQVTLRCSSQSGHNTVSWYQQALGQGPQFIFQYYREEENGRGNFPPRFSGLQFPNYSSELNVNALELDDSALYLCASSLSGTGVGELFFGEGSRLTVL.

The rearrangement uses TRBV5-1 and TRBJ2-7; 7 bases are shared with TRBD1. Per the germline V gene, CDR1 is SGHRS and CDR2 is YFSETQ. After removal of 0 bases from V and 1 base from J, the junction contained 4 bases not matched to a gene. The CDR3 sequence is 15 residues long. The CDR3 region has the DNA TGCGCCAGCAGCTTGGTAGGGACAGAGTCCTACGAGCAGTACTTC. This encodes CASSLVGTESYEQYF.

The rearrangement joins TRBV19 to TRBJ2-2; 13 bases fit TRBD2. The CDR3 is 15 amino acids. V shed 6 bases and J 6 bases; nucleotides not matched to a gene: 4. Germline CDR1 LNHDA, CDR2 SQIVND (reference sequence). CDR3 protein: CASSQGLAGPGELFF. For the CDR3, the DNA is TGTGCCAGTAGCCAGGGACTAGCGGGACCCGGGGAGCTGTTTTTT.

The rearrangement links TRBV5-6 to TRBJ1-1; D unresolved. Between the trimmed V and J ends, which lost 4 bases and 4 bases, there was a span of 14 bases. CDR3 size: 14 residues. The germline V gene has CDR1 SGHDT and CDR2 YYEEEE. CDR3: CASSTAGAGTEAFF. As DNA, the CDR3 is TGTGCCAGCAGCACCGCAGGTGCGGGCACTGAAGCTTTCTTT.

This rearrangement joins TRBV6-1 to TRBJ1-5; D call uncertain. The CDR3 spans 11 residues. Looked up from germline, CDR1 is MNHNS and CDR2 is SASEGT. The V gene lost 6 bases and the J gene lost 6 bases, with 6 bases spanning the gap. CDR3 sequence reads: CASRAGQPQHF. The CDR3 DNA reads TGTGCCAGCAGAGCCGGTCAGCCCCAGCATTTT.

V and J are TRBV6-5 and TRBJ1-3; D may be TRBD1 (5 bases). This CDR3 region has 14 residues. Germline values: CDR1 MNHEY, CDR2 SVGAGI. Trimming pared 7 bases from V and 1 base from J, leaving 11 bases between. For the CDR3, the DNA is TGTGCCAGCACCGGGACCTTATCTGGAAACACCATATATTTT. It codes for CASTGTLSGNTIYF.

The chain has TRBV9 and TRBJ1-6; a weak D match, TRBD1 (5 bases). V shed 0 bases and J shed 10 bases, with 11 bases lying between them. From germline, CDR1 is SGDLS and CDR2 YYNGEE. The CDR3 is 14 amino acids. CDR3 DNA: TGTGCCAGCAGCGTAGGAGGGGCTGCATCACCCCTCCACTTT. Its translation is CASSVGGAASPLHF.

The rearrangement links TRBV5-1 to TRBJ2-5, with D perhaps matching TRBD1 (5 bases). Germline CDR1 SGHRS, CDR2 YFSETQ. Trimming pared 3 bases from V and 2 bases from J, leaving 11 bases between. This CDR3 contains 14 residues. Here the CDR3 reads CASSSTTAQETQYF. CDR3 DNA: TGCGCCAGCAGCTCGACGACAGCACAAGAGACCCAGTACTTC.

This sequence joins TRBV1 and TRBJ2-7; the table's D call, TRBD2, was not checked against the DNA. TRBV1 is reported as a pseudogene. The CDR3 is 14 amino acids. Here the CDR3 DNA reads TGCACCAGCAGCCTGGGACGGGGGGCCTACGAGCAGTACTTC. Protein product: CTSSLGRGAYEQYF.

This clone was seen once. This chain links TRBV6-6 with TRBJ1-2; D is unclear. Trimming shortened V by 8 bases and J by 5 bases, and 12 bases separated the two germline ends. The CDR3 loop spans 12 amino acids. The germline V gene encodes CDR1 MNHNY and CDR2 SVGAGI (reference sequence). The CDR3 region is CASHPGDYGYTF. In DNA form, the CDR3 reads TGTGCCAGCCATCCCGGGGATTATGGCTACACCTTC.

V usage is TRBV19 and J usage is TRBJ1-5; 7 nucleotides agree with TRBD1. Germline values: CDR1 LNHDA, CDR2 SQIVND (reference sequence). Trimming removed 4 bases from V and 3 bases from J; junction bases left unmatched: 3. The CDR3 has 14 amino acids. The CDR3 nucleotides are TGTGCCAGTAGTAGACAGGGTTTCAATCAGCCCCAGCATTTT. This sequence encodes CASSRQGFNQPQHF.

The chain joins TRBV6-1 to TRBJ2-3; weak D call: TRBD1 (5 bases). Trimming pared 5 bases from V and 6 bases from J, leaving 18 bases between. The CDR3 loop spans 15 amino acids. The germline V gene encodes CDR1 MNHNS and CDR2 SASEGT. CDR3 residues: CASSPLGQGVDTQYF. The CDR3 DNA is TGTGCCAGCAGTCCTTTAGGGCAGGGTGTGGATACGCAGTATTTT.

CDR3 region: CASSERGTDRARSFF. CDR3 nucleotides: TGTGCCAGCAGTGAAAGGGGCACCGACAGGGCCCGATCTTTCTTT. The V gene is TRBV2, the J gene TRBJ1-1, with 7 bases aligning to TRBD1. CDR3 length equals 15 residues. CDR1 and CDR2 (germline): SNHLY, FYNNEI. Unmatched junction bases numbered 15, after V lost 2 bases and J lost 12 bases.

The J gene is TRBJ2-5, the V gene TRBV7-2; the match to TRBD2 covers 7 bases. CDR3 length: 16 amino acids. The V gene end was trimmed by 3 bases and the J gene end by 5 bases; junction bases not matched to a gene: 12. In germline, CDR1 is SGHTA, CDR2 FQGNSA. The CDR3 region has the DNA TGTGCCAGCAGCTTGCAACCGGAGGGAGGGTCGGAGACCCAGTACTTC. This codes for CASSLQPEGGSETQYF.

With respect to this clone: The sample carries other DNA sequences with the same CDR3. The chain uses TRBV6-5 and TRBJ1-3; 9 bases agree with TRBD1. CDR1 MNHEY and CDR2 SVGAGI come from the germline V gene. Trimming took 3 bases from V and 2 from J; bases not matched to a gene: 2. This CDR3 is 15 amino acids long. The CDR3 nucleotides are TGTGCCAGCAGTTATGGACAGGGGACTGGAAACACCATATATTTT. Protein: CASSYGQGTGNTIYF.

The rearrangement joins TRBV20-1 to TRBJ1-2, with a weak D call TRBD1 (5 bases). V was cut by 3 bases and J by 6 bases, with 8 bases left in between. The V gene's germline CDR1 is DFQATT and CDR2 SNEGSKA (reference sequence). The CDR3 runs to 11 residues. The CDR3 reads CSASRVDGYTF. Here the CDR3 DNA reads TGCAGTGCTAGCAGGGTCGATGGCTACACCTTC.

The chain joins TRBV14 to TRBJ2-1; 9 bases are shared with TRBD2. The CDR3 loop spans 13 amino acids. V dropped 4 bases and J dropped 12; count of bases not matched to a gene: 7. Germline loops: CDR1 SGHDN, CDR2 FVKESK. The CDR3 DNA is TGTGCCAGCAGCCCACTCACGACTAGCGGGCAGTTCTTC. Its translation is CASSPLTTSGQFF.

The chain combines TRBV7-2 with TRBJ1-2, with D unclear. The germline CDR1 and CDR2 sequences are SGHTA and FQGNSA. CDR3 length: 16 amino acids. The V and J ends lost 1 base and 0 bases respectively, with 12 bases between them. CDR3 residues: CASSLGPAWANYGYTF. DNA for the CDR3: TGTGCCAGCAGCTTAGGCCCAGCTTGGGCTAACTATGGCTACACCTTC.

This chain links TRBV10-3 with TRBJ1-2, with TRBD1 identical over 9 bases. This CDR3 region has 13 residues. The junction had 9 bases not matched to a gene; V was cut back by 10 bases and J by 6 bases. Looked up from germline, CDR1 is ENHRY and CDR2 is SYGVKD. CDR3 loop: CATVTGGTHGYTF. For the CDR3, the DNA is TGTGCCACCGTGACAGGGGGAACCCATGGCTACACCTTC.

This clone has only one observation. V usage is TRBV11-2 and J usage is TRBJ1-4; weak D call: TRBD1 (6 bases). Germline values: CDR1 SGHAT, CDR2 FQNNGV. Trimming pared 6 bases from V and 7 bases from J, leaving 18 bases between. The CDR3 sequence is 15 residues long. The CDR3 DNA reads TGTGCCAGCAGTTCCTCAGGGGACGTGGGTGAAAAACTGTTTTTT. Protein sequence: CASSSSGDVGEKLFF.